The 9 T cell receptor beta chains below all came from one sample that was sequenced in a study of cytomegalovirus exposure and HLA in healthy donors. This PCR relied on a set of 60 Vbeta primers and 13 Jbeta primers. TCRdb's copy holds only in-frame clones and misses some; the assay was immunoSEQ multiplex PCR. The sample lists more than 100,000 clones; around three quarters were seen once. Sample: PBMCs. The source of these receptors is a woman aged 40-49 years in good health and CMV-seropositive.

The chain joins TRBV7-2 to TRBJ2-7, with 11 bases identical to TRBD2. The CDR3 spans 15 residues. Germline V CDR1 and CDR2: SGHTA, FQGNSA. The V and J ends lost 1 base and 3 bases, in that order; junction bases with no gene match: 2. Here the CDR3 DNA reads TGTGCCAGCAGCTTAGGGGGGACTAGCGGCTACGAGCAGTACGTC. Its protein product is CASSLGGTSGYEQYV.

This chain uses TRBV19 with TRBJ1-1; a weak D match, TRBD1 (5 bases). CDR3 length: 14 residues. The germline V gene has CDR1 LNHDA and CDR2 SQIVND (reference sequence). V was clipped by 6 bases and J by 4 bases, with 15 bases between them. The CDR3, as DNA: TGTGCCAGTAGCCCCGGAGGGGCTAGCACTGAAGCTTTCTTT. Encoded protein: CASSPGGASTEAFF.

The chain joins TRBV4-2 to TRBJ2-3; possible D gene TRBD1, 6 bases. V was shortened by 4 bases and J by 3 bases, with 17 bases between the two germline ends. Germline lookup yields CDR1 LGHNA and CDR2 YNFKEQ. This CDR3 is built from 16 residues. CDR3 nucleotides: TGTGCCAGCAGCCCTCAACCAGGACAGCTTACAGATACGCAGTATTTT. This sequence encodes CASSPQPGQLTDTQYF.

The gene calls are TRBV6-5 and TRBJ1-1; 7 bases agree with TRBD1. CDR1 is MNHEY, CDR2 SVGAGI, per germline. The trim removed 0 bases at V and 0 bases at J, leaving 1 base unmatched. CDR3 size: 15 residues. The CDR3, as DNA: TGTGCCAGCAGTTACTCCGGGACAGTGAACACTGAAGCTTTCTTT. Protein: CASSYSGTVNTEAFF.

This clone occurred a few times. CDR3 loop: CASSSWGGDEQYF. Written as DNA, the CDR3 is TGTGCCAGTAGTTCCTGGGGAGGAGACGAGCAGTACTTC. The chain joins TRBV19 to TRBJ2-7, with D possibly being TRBD2 (6 bases). The CDR3 is 13 amino acids. Germline assignment: CDR1 LNHDA and CDR2 SQIVND (reference sequence). The V and J ends lost 5 bases and 5 bases respectively, with 13 bases between them.

This clone came up a few times. The chain carries TRBV27 and TRBJ1-2; 9 bases fit TRBD1. CDR1 MNHEY and CDR2 SMNVEV come from the germline V gene (reference sequence). V lost 5 bases and J lost 4; bases outside the gene matches: 8. The CDR3 runs 15 residues. The chain's CDR3 is CASSPRTGEGYGYTF. As DNA, the CDR3 is TGTGCCAGCAGTCCTCGGACAGGGGAGGGCTATGGCTACACCTTC.

A single count supports this clone. The chain employs TRBV10-3 and TRBJ2-7, with TRBD1 as a possible D gene (8 bases). Germline loops: CDR1 ENHRY, CDR2 SYGVKD. The CDR3 has 17 residues. The V and J ends lost 3 bases and 9 bases respectively, with 27 bases between them. This chain's CDR3 is CAISDLLETSRGLGQYF. CDR3 coding DNA: TGTGCCATCAGTGATCTATTAGAGACTAGCAGGGGGCTGGGGCAGTACTTC.

The chain couples TRBV6-1 to TRBJ1-3; D gene uncertain. CDR3 length: 15 residues. Germline V gives CDR1 MNHNS, CDR2 SASEGT. V was clipped by 4 bases and J by 4 bases, with 14 bases between them. The CDR3 sequence: CASSATGSGGNTIYF. CDR3 sequence (DNA): TGTGCCAGCAGTGCCACGGGATCCGGGGGAAACACCATATATTTT.

This clone turned up a few times. The V call is TRBV2, the J call TRBJ1-2; D is possibly TRBD1 (5 bases). V lost 8 bases and J lost 3, with 13 bases in between. Germline CDR1 reads SNHLY; CDR2 reads FYNNEI. The CDR3 runs 13 residues. In DNA form, the CDR3 reads TGTGCCAGCGGCCTACAAGGGGACTATGGCTACACCTTC. Amino acid sequence: CASGLQGDYGYTF.